The T cell receptor beta chain described here comes from a study of CD8+ T cells in alopecia areata. This CDR3 region has 15 residues. Germline V gives CDR1 SGHTA, CDR2 FQGNSA. The germline V and J ends were trimmed by 1 base and 2 bases, with 11 bases remaining between them. Extracted RNA was reverse transcribed into cDNA, the sequencing template. Libraries were prepared by immunoSEQ multiplex PCR; TCRdb keeps only in-frame clonotypes and omits some of them. The table lists some 170,000 clones, approximately 62% of them singletons. Researchers took lesional scalp punch biopsies and peripheral blood from people who were alopecia areata patients.

The receptor was derived from a human donor with alopecia areata. The starting material was CD4+ T cells sorted from blood, obtained at week 0. The rearrangement links TRBV7-2 to TRBJ1-2; D remains ambiguous. The CDR3, as DNA: TGTGCCAGCAGCTTAGGGTTTGGAGGGAACTATGGCTACACCTTC. As protein: CASSLGFGGNYGYTF.